The next 27 T cell receptor beta chains were all read from a single sample in a study of shared clonotypes between healthy human individuals. Produced via immunoSEQ multiplex PCR; TCRdb's table is partial and in-frame only. Counted here are roughly 2.4 million clones, more than 90% occurring once; the ten biggest clones make up over 0.1%. Sequencing used naive CD4+ T cells sorted from blood. The subset was: CD45RA+ positively selected. Receptors originate from a man aged 18 to 30 in good health.

This chain links TRBV5-5 with TRBJ1-2; D is ambiguous. Trimming stripped 6 bases from V and 4 bases from J, with 13 bases between. Looked up from germline, CDR1 is SGHKS and CDR2 is YYEKEE (reference sequence). CDR3 length: 13 amino acids. CDR3 loop: CASNQATSYGYTF. DNA of the CDR3: TGTGCCAGCAACCAGGCCACCAGCTATGGCTACACCTTC. The entire variable domain, with the rest obtained from reference TRBV5-5 and TRBJ1-2, is as follows: DAGVTQSPTHLIKTRGQQVTLRCSPISGHKSVSWYQQVLGQGPQFIFQYYEKEERGRGNFPDRFSARQFPNYSSELNVNALLLGDSALYLCASNQATSYGYTFGSGTRLTVV.

The chain joins TRBV7-9 to TRBJ2-7, with TRBD1 matching over 8 bases. Germline assignment: CDR1 SEHNR and CDR2 FQNEAQ (reference sequence). There are 15 residues in the CDR3. The junction had 8 bases not matched to a gene; V was cut back by 2 bases and J by 5 bases. CDR3 bases: TGTGCCAGCAGCTTAAGGGGACCGACAGGGGACGAGCAGTACTTC. Amino acids: CASSLRGPTGDEQYF.

The chain is built from TRBV6-5 and TRBJ1-4; TRBD1 might be the D (5 bases). The V end was cut by 5 bases, the J end by 8 bases, with 15 bases between. Per the germline V gene, CDR1 is MNHEY and CDR2 is SVGAGI. This CDR3 spans 14 amino acids. This chain's CDR3 is CASSIGGAGEKLFF. CDR3 bases: TGTGCCAGCAGTATTGGTGGGGCAGGAGAAAAACTGTTTTTT.

The rearrangement links TRBV5-1 to TRBJ2-1; D call uncertain. The germline gives CDR1 SGHRS, CDR2 YFSETQ. The CDR3 totals 12 residues. Trimming left V 4 bases short and J 6 bases short, with 8 bases between. CDR3 bases: TGCGCCAGCAGCCGACTTGTCAATGAGCAGTTCTTC. This translates into CASSRLVNEQFF.

This chain connects TRBV9 to TRBJ2-3; 13 bases fit TRBD2. Germline V CDR1 and CDR2: SGDLS, YYNGEE. J gave up 1 base and V 0 bases, and 2 bases lay outside the gene matches. This CDR3 comprises 17 residues. CDR3 in amino acids: CASSVATSGRGTDTQYF. The CDR3 DNA reads as TGTGCCAGCAGCGTAGCTACTAGCGGGAGGGGCACAGATACGCAGTATTTT.

CDR3 in amino acids: CASSPLLGYGYTF. As DNA, the CDR3 is TGTGCCAGCAGCCCGCTGCTGGGGTATGGCTACACCTTC. This sequence joins TRBV7-8 and TRBJ1-2; D gene unclear. CDR3 length: 13 residues. Germline-derived CDR1 and CDR2 are SGHVS and FQNEAQ. V lost 5 bases and J 5 bases, leaving 12 bases between the germline ends.

In its sample, this clone was seen once. This rearrangement joins TRBV19 to TRBJ2-7; 11 bases agree with TRBD2. V was clipped by 3 bases and J by 4 bases; unmatched bases: 8. CDR1 and CDR2 (germline): LNHDA, SQIVND (reference sequence). The length of the CDR3 is 16 residues. The CDR3 loop reads CASSIQRTSGSYEQYF. CDR3 sequence (DNA): TGTGCCAGTAGTATCCAACGAACTAGCGGGAGTTACGAGCAGTACTTC.

CDR3 sequence (DNA): TGTGCCACCTCCGAGAGGGACAGGGGCTACGAGCAGTACTTC. This encodes CATSERDRGYEQYF. The chain recombines TRBV19 with TRBJ2-7, with TRBD1 matching 10 bases. CDR3 length: 14 residues. CDR1 LNHDA and CDR2 SQIVND come from the germline V gene (reference sequence). The J segment lost 3 bases and the V segment lost 10 bases, leaving 9 bases of the junction unmatched.

The chain uses TRBV2 and TRBJ2-5, with a tentative D call TRBD1 (6 bases). In germline, CDR1 is SNHLY, CDR2 FYNNEI. This CDR3 spans 15 amino acids. Between the trimmed V and J ends, which lost 5 bases and 2 bases, there was a span of 15 bases. The CDR3 DNA follows: TGTGCCAGCAGTACCGGACAGCTAGTACAAGAGACCCAGTACTTC. This gives the protein CASSTGQLVQETQYF.

V and J are TRBV6-5 and TRBJ2-7; 9 positions match TRBD1. CDR1 is MNHEY and CDR2 is SVGAGI in the germline V gene. The CDR3 consists of 14 residues. Trimming took 1 base from V and 4 from J; bases not matched to a gene: 2. CDR3 sequence reads: CASSYWTGDYEQYF. The CDR3 DNA reads as TGTGCCAGCAGTTACTGGACAGGGGATTACGAGCAGTACTTC.

In the case of this clone: One end of the junction varies from germline; a read error may be responsible. The chain links TRBV30 to TRBJ2-7; D perhaps matches TRBD2 (5 bases). The CDR3 extends over 10 amino acids. Germline-derived CDR1 and CDR2 are GTSNPN and SVGIG (reference sequence). DNA for the CDR3: TGTGCCTGGATTTCGAGGACTGCGCGTTTC. Protein product: CAWISRTARF.

The V and J genes are TRBV30 and TRBJ1-1, with 11 positions matching TRBD1. Per the germline V gene, CDR1 is GTSNPN and CDR2 is SVGIG (reference sequence). Losses at the gene ends were 3 bases for V and 4 bases for J; bases not matched to a gene: 7. This CDR3 has 15 residues. CDR3 sequence: CAWSVIGTGGTEAFF. In nucleotides, the CDR3 is TGTGCCTGGAGCGTTATCGGGACAGGGGGCACTGAAGCTTTCTTT. The whole variable domain, remainder taken from reference TRBV30 and TRBJ1-1, is SQTIHQWPATLVQPVGSPLSLECTVEGTSNPNLYWYRQAAGRGLQLLFYSVGIGQISSEVPQNLSASRPQDRQFILSSKKLLLSDSGFYLCAWSVIGTGGTEAFFGQGTRLTVV.

This chain links TRBV6-1 with TRBJ1-5; D is ambiguous. The CDR3 has 15 amino acids. Germline V CDR1 and CDR2: MNHNS, SASEGT. The ends were cut back, 6 bases at V and 0 bases at J, with 12 bases in the middle. CDR3 DNA sequence: TGTGCCAGCAGACCGGGGAGTTATAGCAATCAGCCCCAGCATTTT. Its translation: CASRPGSYSNQPQHF.

The gene calls are TRBV2 and TRBJ2-7; TRBD1 matches at 9 bases. Germline V gene data show CDR1 as SNHLY and CDR2 as FYNNEI. With 9 bases clipped from V and 4 bases from J, the junction kept 7 bases outside the gene matches. The CDR3 is 13 residues long. The CDR3: CARGTGTGYEQYF. Written as DNA, the CDR3 is TGTGCCAGGGGTACCGGGACAGGGTACGAGCAGTACTTC.

Remarks on this clone: The same CDR3 also results from other DNA sequences found in this sample. The chain links TRBV11-2 to TRBJ2-1, with TRBD1 identical over 7 bases. The germline V gene has CDR1 SGHAT and CDR2 FQNNGV. The CDR3 is made up of 15 amino acids. The V gene end was trimmed by 3 bases and the J gene end by 1 base; junction bases not matched to a gene: 3. The CDR3 nucleotides are TGTGCCAGCAGCTTTAACAGGGGATCCTACAATGAGCAGTTCTTC. Translated, it gives CASSFNRGSYNEQFF. Based on the CDR3 plus reference TRBV11-2 and TRBJ2-1, the full variable domain is EAGVAQSPRYKIIEKRQSVAFWCNPISGHATLYWYQQILGQGPKLLIQFQNNGVVDDSQLPKDRFSAERLKGVDSTLKIQPAKLEDSAVYLCASSFNRGSYNEQFFGPGTRLTVL.

The rearrangement joins TRBV7-2 to TRBJ2-7; a possible D gene is TRBD1 (5 bases). This CDR3 has 15 amino acids. Trimming shortened V by 5 bases and J by 5 bases, and 19 bases separated the two germline ends. From germline, CDR1 is SGHTA and CDR2 FQGNSA. The CDR3 here is CASSPPLGANDEQYF. CDR3 nucleotide sequence: TGTGCCAGCAGCCCCCCGTTAGGGGCGAACGACGAGCAGTACTTC. Full variable domain (outside the CDR3, taken from reference TRBV7-2 and TRBJ2-7): GAGVSQSPSNKVTEKGKDVELRCDPISGHTALYWYRQSLGQGLEFLIYFQGNSAPDKSGLPSDRFSAERTGGSVSTLTIQRTQQEDSAVYLCASSPPLGANDEQYFGPGTRLTVT.

This chain joins TRBV19 and TRBJ2-3; 8 bases agree with TRBD2. V lost 5 bases to trimming and J lost 1 base; unmatched junction nucleotides: 5. The CDR3 is 15 residues long. The germline CDR1 and CDR2 sequences are LNHDA and SQIVND (reference sequence). CDR3: CASSPFGGGTDTQYF. CDR3 nucleotide sequence: TGTGCCAGTAGTCCCTTCGGGGGGGGCACAGATACGCAGTATTTT. Supplemented by reference TRBV19 and TRBJ2-3, the full variable domain reads DGGITQSPKYLFRKEGQNVTLSCEQNLNHDAMYWYRQDPGQGLRLIYYSQIVNDFQKGDIAEGYSVSREKKESFPLTVTSAQKNPTAFYLCASSPFGGGTDTQYFGPGTRLTVL.

This chain uses TRBV7-2 with TRBJ2-1; D might be TRBD2 (6 bases). CDR3 size: 16 residues. Germline assignment: CDR1 SGHTA and CDR2 FQGNSA. The germline V and J ends were trimmed by 4 bases and 3 bases, with 16 bases remaining between them. CDR3 DNA: TGTGCCAGCAGCTATACCGGGACTTTGGGCTACAATGAGCAGTTCTTC. Residues: CASSYTGTLGYNEQFF.

This chain joins TRBV18 and TRBJ1-1; D gene unclear. The V end lost 1 base, the J end lost 10 bases, and 13 bases lay between the germline ends. The CDR3 is 13 amino acids. The germline V gene has CDR1 KGHSH and CDR2 LQKENI. The CDR3, as DNA: TGTGCCAGCTCACCACTCGGACTCTTTGCAGCTTTCTTT. Encoded protein: CASSPLGLFAAFF.

In this sample, this clone turned up once. This chain joins TRBV6-5 and TRBJ2-1, with TRBD1 identical over 9 bases. This CDR3 has 14 amino acids. Germline values: CDR1 MNHEY, CDR2 SVGAGI. With V trimmed by 2 bases and J by 5 bases, 1 base remained unmatched. The CDR3 region has the DNA TGTGCCAGCAGTTACGGGACAGGGAACAATGAGCAGTTCTTC. Translating it yields CASSYGTGNNEQFF.

The chain combines TRBV4-1 with TRBJ2-4; 10 nucleotides align to TRBD2. V lost 1 base to trimming and J lost 1 base; unmatched junction nucleotides: 7. This CDR3 is 18 amino acids long. The germline V gene encodes CDR1 MGHRA and CDR2 YSYEKL. The CDR3 DNA is TGCGCCAGCAGCCAAGGTCGGCTAGCGGGAGTGGCCAAAAACATTCAGTACTTC. Translated: CASSQGRLAGVAKNIQYF.

The V gene is TRBV10-3, the J gene TRBJ2-7; D gene uncertain. Per germline, CDR1 ENHRY and CDR2 SYGVKD. The length of the CDR3 is 16 residues. V was clipped by 0 bases and J by 2 bases, with 14 bases between them. The CDR3 here is CAISESMLYFAYEQYF. CDR3 nucleotide sequence: TGTGCCATCAGTGAGTCGATGTTGTACTTCGCCTACGAGCAGTACTTC.

The V call is TRBV27, the J call TRBJ2-2, with 7 bases aligning to TRBD2. The CDR3 spans 15 residues. Looked up from germline, CDR1 is MNHEY and CDR2 is SMNVEV (reference sequence). Unmatched junction bases numbered 2, after V lost 3 bases and J lost 1 base. Written as DNA, the CDR3 is TGTGCCAGCAGTTTCAGCGGGAAGAACACCGGGGAGCTGTTTTTT. Translation gives CASSFSGKNTGELFF.

This chain uses TRBV27 with TRBJ1-6, with 8 bases lining up with TRBD1. The CDR3 totals 13 residues. Germline assignment: CDR1 MNHEY and CDR2 SMNVEV (reference sequence). Trimming removed 4 bases from V and 10 bases from J; junction bases left unmatched: 3. CDR3 region: CASSSGTGSPLHF. In DNA form, the CDR3 reads TGTGCCAGCAGTTCCGGGACAGGCTCACCCCTCCACTTT.

The chain uses TRBV19 and TRBJ1-2; tentatively, D is TRBD1 (5 bases). Germline-derived CDR1 and CDR2 are LNHDA and SQIVND (reference sequence). Trimming removed 5 bases from V and 2 bases from J, with 18 bases in between. The CDR3 loop spans 16 amino acids. The CDR3 coding sequence is TGTGCCAGTAGTCCCGCCGGGACTGAGGGGAACTATGGCTACACCTTC. It is translated as CASSPAGTEGNYGYTF.

The sample holds one count of this clone. CDR3 bases: TGTGCCAGCAGCTCGAGAGGTGCGGACACCATATATTTT. Encoded protein: CASSSRGADTIYF. The genes are TRBV27 and TRBJ1-3; D gene ambiguous. CDR3 length: 13 residues. V dropped 6 bases and J dropped 8 bases, with 14 bases sitting between them. Germline lookup yields CDR1 MNHEY and CDR2 SMNVEV (reference sequence).

V gene TRBV13 combines with J gene TRBJ2-7; tentatively, D is TRBD1 (5 bases). Germline assignment: CDR1 PRHDT and CDR2 FYEKMQ (reference sequence). Trimming took 4 bases from V and 3 from J, leaving 16 bases between them. The CDR3 is 15 amino acids. The CDR3 DNA is TGTGCCAGCAGCTCTGAAGGACAAGACAACTACGAGCAGTACTTC. The encoded protein is CASSSEGQDNYEQYF.